This T cell receptor beta chain came from a study of OX40 agonist ivuxolimab in advanced cancers. The wider study: The study reported partial responses in three patients: one hepatocellular carcinoma, two cutaneous melanoma.

Trimming took 2 bases from V and 8 from J, leaving 7 bases between them. Germline CDR1 is LNHDA and CDR2 is SQIVND (reference sequence). This CDR3 has 12 amino acids. The assay was immunoSEQ multiplex PCR, and TCRdb's table has in-frame clones only and misses some. The sample holds roughly 69,000 clones; around 90% are singletons and the top ten take roughly 5.1%. The clonotype originates from an adult with an advanced solid tumor such as melanoma, head and neck, liver or kidney cancer. V and J are TRBV19 and TRBJ2-1; maybe TRBD1 (6 bases). This sample comprised CD4+ or CD8+ T cells sorted from blood, obtained in a trial of the OX40 agonist ivuxolimab. This chain's CDR3 is CASSIRGYEQFF. The DNA for the CDR3 is TGTGCCAGTAGTATAAGGGGGTATGAGCAGTTCTTC.